This TCR beta chain was sequenced for a study of T cells in Graves' hyperthyroidism and ophthalmopathy. Study-level points and caveats: Blood also showed most of the thyroid clonotypes that were expanded above 0.001. Progression to ophthalmopathy was predicted a median of 6.5 months early.

TCR beta CDR3 region amplification was performed from RNA transcripts. Using the HTBI primer set, a first-round RT-PCR was run on the TCR CDR3. TCRdb ran MiXCR on the multiplex PCR reads and lists one entry per CDR3 protein. Of around 580,000 distinct CDR3 sequences listed, over 15% were seen once; the top ten hold about 18%. The study enrolled patients aged 18 to 65 with newly diagnosed hyperthyroidism of under 2 months' duration. Not enrolled were patients with uncontrolled infection, other autoimmune disease, pregnancy or lactation. This clonotype has more than one count but fewer than ten. Antigen unknown. The length of the CDR3 is 16 residues. Germline CDR1 reads PRHDT; CDR2 reads FYEKMQ (reference sequence). Trimming took 5 bases from V and 5 from J; bases not matched to a gene: 8.

The sample taken for sequencing was blood. V usage is TRBV13 and J usage is TRBJ2-2, with 10 bases aligning to TRBD2. The receptor was isolated from a woman between 18 and 29 years old with Graves' hyperthyroidism. The CDR3 DNA sequence: TGTGCCAGCAGCGGAGGACTAGCGGTCTATACCGGGGAGCTGTTTTTT. Translated: CASSGGLAVYTGELFF. Full variable domain (outside the CDR3, taken from reference TRBV13 and TRBJ2-2): AAGVIQSPRHLIKEKRETATLKCYPIPRHDTVYWYQQGPGQDPQFLISFYEKMQSDKGSIPDRFSAQQFSDYHSELNMSSLELGDSALYFCASSGGLAVYTGELFFGEGSRLTVL.